This TCR beta chain was captured by sequencing in a study of cytomegalovirus exposure and HLA in healthy donors. About the research overall: Samples from HLA-typed donors yielded 65 million to 85 million unique TCRs in an early data release. Whole-study findings and limits: Roughly uniform sequencing depth across donors was assumed, possibly incorrectly. A previous analysis found most TCR beta V segments productive roughly 87% or roughly 30% of the time. Three chains linked to CMV were shown in vitro to be specific for CMV antigens.

PCR employed 60 Vbeta and 13 Jbeta primers. Some clones are missing from TCRdb's copy, which holds only in-frame ones; the method was immunoSEQ multiplex PCR. The sample lists 180,000 or so clones, about 59% seen once, with about 2.9% in the top ten. A remark on this clone: As yet, its antigen is unknown.

This CDR3 is built from 16 residues. Germline V gives CDR1 SEHNR, CDR2 FQNEAQ (reference sequence). J gave up 0 bases and V 5 bases, and 7 bases lay outside the gene matches. The sample taken for sequencing was PBMCs. The origin of this receptor is a man aged 35 to 55 in good health and CMV-seronegative. V and J are TRBV7-9 and TRBJ1-3, with 7 bases matching TRBD1. DNA of the CDR3: TGTGCCAGCAGCCCCGAGGGACAGCTCTCTGGAAACACCATATATTTT. Encoded protein: CASSPEGQLSGNTIYF.